The 2 T cell receptor beta chains below were found in one sample sequenced in a study of shared clonotypes between healthy human individuals. The protocol was immunoSEQ multiplex PCR, while the TCRdb copy is restricted to in-frame clones and leaves out a portion. This sample has some 2.4 million clones, with 80% to 95% found just once. The material sequenced was naive CD4+ T cells from PBMCs. Subset defined: CD45RA+ positively selected. The receptors were sampled from a man younger than 35 in good health. Some clones in this sample may be carry-over from other donors' samples.

The V gene is TRBV5-1, the J gene TRBJ2-1, with 7 positions matching TRBD2. The CDR3 length is 15 residues. Germline CDR1 is SGHRS and CDR2 is YFSETQ. The V and J ends lost 0 bases and 4 bases, in that order; junction bases with no gene match: 4. The CDR3 reads CASSLVAGQYNEQFF. In nucleotides, the CDR3 is TGCGCCAGCAGCTTGGTAGCGGGTCAATACAATGAGCAGTTCTTC. Combining the CDR3 with reference TRBV5-1 and TRBJ2-1 gives the whole variable domain KAGVTQTPRYLIKTRGQQVTLSCSPISGHRSVSWYQQTPGQGLQFLFEYFSETQRNKGNFPGRFSGRQFSNSRSEMNVSTLELGDSALYLCASSLVAGQYNEQFFGPGTRLTVL.

The chain uses TRBV7-7 and TRBJ1-1, with D unresolved. CDR3 size: 13 residues. V was shortened by 4 bases and J by 1 base, with 7 bases between the two germline ends. CDR1 SSHAT and CDR2 FNYEAQ come from the germline V gene (reference sequence). The CDR3 protein is CASSYRRNTEAFF. The CDR3 DNA reads as TGTGCCAGCAGCTATCGCAGGAACACTGAAGCTTTCTTT. The whole variable domain, remainder taken from reference TRBV7-7 and TRBJ1-1, is GAGVSQSPRYKVTKRGQDVTLRCDPISSHATLYWYQQALGQGPEFLTYFNYEAQPDKSGLPSDRFSAERPEGSISTLTIQRTEQRDSAMYRCASSYRRNTEAFFGQGTRLTVV.